The next 23 T cell receptor beta chains were all read from a single sample in a study of human T cells and chemical hapten exposure. TCRdb re-analysed the RACE reads in MiXCR, keeping a single row per CDR3 protein. The table includes 60,000 to 80,000 distinct CDR3 sequences, roughly 6.7% detected once. Noted time point: pre-sensitization, week 0. Treatment specified: therapeutic diphenylcyclopropenone sensitization with weekly scalp DPC. The sequenced sample was whole blood, obtained in connection with sensitization to the hapten diphenylcyclopropenone (DPC). The receptor set was obtained from a woman younger than 45 with alopecia areata. Some clones in this sample may be carry-over from other donors' samples.

The table lists this clonotype with many counts. This chain joins TRBV12-3 or TRBV12-4 and TRBJ1-5, with 10 bases lining up with TRBD1. V shed 6 bases and J 7 bases; nucleotides not matched to a gene: 9. The CDR3 runs 15 residues. This CDR3 reads CASSRQGAPGQPQHF. In DNA, the CDR3 is TGTGCCAGCAGCCGACAGGGGGCCCCAGGACAGCCCCAGCATTTT.

The chain couples TRBV7-9 to TRBJ1-2; a weak D match, TRBD1 (6 bases). V was trimmed by 3 bases and J by 4 bases, leaving 15 bases between them. CDR3 length equals 15 residues. Germline-derived CDR1 and CDR2 are SEHNR and FQNEAQ (reference sequence). The CDR3 sequence: CASSLDPGDGYGYTF. The CDR3 DNA follows: TGTGCCAGCAGCTTGGATCCAGGGGATGGCTATGGCTACACCTTC.

The table lists this clonotype with a few counts. The CDR3 nucleotides read TGCAGTGCTAGAGATGGAGGAGGGATCCATGGCTACACCTTC. Its translation: CSARDGGGIHGYTF. The V call is TRBV20-1, the J call TRBJ1-2; the D is unclear. The V gene's germline CDR1 is DFQATT and CDR2 SNEGSKA (reference sequence). Trimming removed 0 bases from V and 6 bases from J, with 14 bases in between. CDR3 length equals 14 residues.

The V and J genes are TRBV4-2 and TRBJ2-2, with 8 bases fitting TRBD2. The germline CDR1 and CDR2 sequences are LGHNA and YNFKEQ. This CDR3 is built from 19 residues. The junction had 19 bases not matched to a gene; V was cut back by 4 bases and J by 6 bases. CDR3 region: CASSPRGGRPRGRPGELFF. The CDR3, as DNA: TGTGCCAGCAGCCCCCGGGGGGGACGTCCCAGGGGCCGCCCCGGGGAGCTGTTTTTT.

This clonotype was seen ten or more times. The rearrangement uses TRBV5-4 and TRBJ2-5, with 9 bases identical to TRBD2. V trimming: 4 bases; J trimming: 1 base; junction bases outside the gene matches: 5. The CDR3 totals 15 residues. Germline CDR1 is SGHNT and CDR2 is YYREEE (reference sequence). This CDR3 reads CASSPASGAQETQYF. The CDR3, as DNA: TGTGCCAGCAGCCCAGCTAGCGGGGCCCAAGAGACCCAGTACTTC.

This rearrangement joins TRBV6-5 to TRBJ1-5; D remains unclear. This CDR3 spans 12 amino acids. Germline V gene lookup returns CDR1 MNHEY and CDR2 SVGAGI. Trimming took off 6 bases at V and 4 bases at J, with 7 bases between the two ends. This CDR3 is CASRAPNQPQHF. The CDR3 region has the DNA TGTGCCAGCAGGGCACCTAATCAGCCCCAGCATTTT.

This clonotype was recorded at least ten times. The chain has TRBV10-3 and TRBJ1-2, with no clear D. Germline V CDR1 and CDR2: ENHRY, SYGVKD. The CDR3 has 14 residues. Trimming shortened V by 2 bases and J by 4 bases, and 11 bases separated the two germline ends. The CDR3 is CAISEELNVYGYTF. For the CDR3, the DNA is TGTGCCATCAGTGAGGAACTTAATGTCTATGGCTACACCTTC.

This chain uses TRBV6-5 with TRBJ1-1; D unresolved. Germline CDR1 is MNHEY and CDR2 is SVGAGI. This CDR3 comprises 14 residues. The ends were cut back, 2 bases at V and 3 bases at J, with 10 bases in the middle. The CDR3 DNA is TGTGCCAGCAGTTACGGTGAGAAATACACTGAAGCTTTCTTT. It yields the protein CASSYGEKYTEAFF.

This clonotype was observed many times. This chain joins TRBV30 and TRBJ2-1; D might be TRBD2 (5 bases). Germline CDR1 reads GTSNPN; CDR2 reads SVGIG (reference sequence). The CDR3 has 12 residues. Deletions cut 7 bases from V and 9 bases from J, with 16 bases between. In DNA, the CDR3 is TGTGCCTCTAAGGTCTCCCGGGGTGAGCAGTTCTTC. It specifies CASKVSRGEQFF.

This clonotype was detected many times. The chain uses TRBV11-2 and TRBJ1-3; TRBD1 might be the D (5 bases). This CDR3 comprises 16 residues. V lost 1 base to trimming and J lost 1 base, with 11 bases between them. Germline V gene lookup returns CDR1 SGHAT and CDR2 FQNNGV. The CDR3 loop is CASSLVPTESGNTIYF. The CDR3 DNA reads TGTGCCAGCAGCTTAGTCCCGACAGAATCTGGAAACACCATATATTTT.

This clonotype has ten or more counts. The CDR3 protein is CASSRDYQLTDTQYF. The CDR3 nucleotides read TGTGCCAGCAGTAGGGACTACCAGTTGACAGATACGCAGTATTTT. This chain uses TRBV6-5 with TRBJ2-3, with 7 bases lining up with TRBD2. The CDR3 sequence is 15 residues long. V shed 5 bases, J shed 3 bases, and the junction held 8 bases outside the gene matches. Germline V lookup: CDR1 MNHEY, CDR2 SVGAGI.

This clonotype was recorded many times. This chain links TRBV24-1 with TRBJ2-3; 12 positions agree with TRBD1. The J segment lost 4 bases and the V segment lost 2 bases, leaving 3 bases of the junction unmatched. In germline, CDR1 is KGHDR, CDR2 SFDVKD. The CDR3 is made up of 16 amino acids. Here the CDR3 reads CATSDSGTGGADTQYF. The CDR3 DNA reads TGTGCCACCAGTGATTCCGGGACAGGGGGCGCAGATACGCAGTATTTT.

The table lists this clonotype with many counts. The chain is built from TRBV12-3 or TRBV12-4 and TRBJ2-2; D gene uncertain. CDR3 length: 14 amino acids. Between the trimmed V and J ends, which lost 1 base and 1 base, there was a span of 4 bases. This CDR3 is CASSLGENTGELFF. CDR3 nucleotides: TGTGCCAGCAGTTTAGGAGAGAACACCGGGGAGCTGTTTTTT.

This clonotype was detected only a few times. The rearrangement joins TRBV19 to TRBJ1-2; TRBD1 aligns across 7 bases. The CDR3 length is 13 residues. The V gene's germline CDR1 is LNHDA and CDR2 SQIVND (reference sequence). Unmatched junction bases numbered 10, after V lost 7 bases and J lost 8 bases. The CDR3 region is CASTDRQGGGYTF. The CDR3 DNA reads TGTGCCAGTACCGACAGACAGGGAGGGGGCTACACCTTC.

Points on this clonotype: A much larger clone sits a single nucleotide away, making a read error possible. This chain's CDR3 is CASSLGDGGNTEAFF. The CDR3 nucleotides are TGCGCCAGCAGCTTGGGGGACGGGGGCAACACTGAAGCTTTCTTT. The J gene is TRBJ1-1, the V gene TRBV5-1; weak D call: TRBD1 (6 bases). In germline, CDR1 is SGHRS, CDR2 YFSETQ. The V and J ends lost 0 bases and 2 bases respectively, with 11 bases between them. The CDR3 sequence is 15 residues long.

This clonotype was seen ten or more times. The DNA of the CDR3 is TGTGCCAGCAGCTTACCTCCGGGGTGGTTCTCCGGGGAGCTGTTTTTT. As protein: CASSLPPGWFSGELFF. The gene calls are TRBV7-2 and TRBJ2-2; D may be TRBD2 (5 bases). CDR1 is SGHTA, CDR2 FQGNSA, per germline. The CDR3 length is 16 residues. V gave up 2 bases and J gave up 6 bases, with 16 bases separating them.

This clonotype was counted a few times. The gene calls are TRBV25-1 and TRBJ2-5; D remains ambiguous. Germline CDR1 reads MGHDK; CDR2 reads SYGVNS. The CDR3 consists of 13 residues. V lost 3 bases and J 0 bases, leaving 5 bases between the germline ends. CDR3 coding DNA: TGTGCCAGCAGTGACGATTACCAAGAGACCCAGTACTTC. Amino acids: CASSDDYQETQYF.

The chain links TRBV3-1 to TRBJ1-5; D is perhaps TRBD1 (5 bases). Trimming pared 6 bases from V and 0 bases from J, leaving 15 bases between. The V gene's germline CDR1 is LGHDT and CDR2 YNNKEL (reference sequence). The CDR3 loop spans 16 amino acids. The CDR3 sequence is CASSVSTANSNQPQHF. CDR3 DNA sequence: TGTGCCAGCAGTGTTTCGACAGCTAATAGCAATCAGCCCCAGCATTTT.

The chain joins TRBV3-1 to TRBJ1-2; TRBD1 might be the D (5 bases). Germline-derived CDR1 and CDR2 are LGHDT and YNNKEL (reference sequence). V lost 0 bases, J lost 3 bases, and 11 bases lay in between. The CDR3 is made up of 15 amino acids. The CDR3 here is CASSQENRRDYGYTF. CDR3 bases: TGTGCCAGCAGCCAAGAGAACAGGAGGGACTATGGCTACACCTTC.

This clonotype appeared many times. The chain links TRBV12-3 or TRBV12-4 to TRBJ2-3; perhaps TRBD1 as D (7 bases). CDR3 length equals 14 residues. The V gene lost 5 bases and the J gene lost 7 bases, with 16 bases spanning the gap. The CDR3 nucleotides read TGTGCCAGCAGTACAGGGGACGGAGGGTATACGCAGTATTTT. Translation: CASSTGDGGYTQYF.

The rearrangement links TRBV20-1 to TRBJ2-7, with 9 bases lining up with TRBD1. The germline V gene has CDR1 DFQATT and CDR2 SNEGSKA (reference sequence). V was pared by 5 bases and J by 2 bases, with 4 bases of the junction left unmatched. The CDR3 is made up of 13 amino acids. CDR3 amino acids: CSAWTGDTYEQYF. The CDR3 nucleotides read TGCAGTGCTTGGACAGGGGACACCTACGAGCAGTACTTC.

A word on this clonotype: A much bigger clone sits one base away, suggesting this may be a read error. The V and J genes are TRBV12-5 and TRBJ2-6; D is perhaps TRBD1 (5 bases). The CDR3 length is 16 residues. The germline gives CDR1 LGHNT, CDR2 FRNRAP. CDR3 residues: CASGVIIASGANFLTF. Written as DNA, the CDR3 is TGTGCTAGTGGTGTAATTATAGCCTCTGGGGCCAACTTCCTGACTTTC.

A few counts support this clonotype. The V and J genes are TRBV14 and TRBJ2-7; no firm D call. V lost 2 bases and J 1 base, leaving 12 bases between the germline ends. The germline gives CDR1 SGHDN, CDR2 FVKESK. This CDR3 is built from 15 residues. CDR3 sequence reads: CASSQRRTQSYEQYF. In DNA, the CDR3 is TGTGCCAGCAGCCAAAGGCGGACCCAATCCTACGAGCAGTACTTC. Using reference TRBV14 and TRBJ2-7 for the parts outside the CDR3, the full variable domain is EAGVTQFPSHSVIEKGQTVTLRCDPISGHDNLYWYRRVMGKEIKFLLHFVKESKQDESGMPNNRFLAERTGGTYSTLKVQPAELEDSGVYFCASSQRRTQSYEQYFGPGTRLTVT.